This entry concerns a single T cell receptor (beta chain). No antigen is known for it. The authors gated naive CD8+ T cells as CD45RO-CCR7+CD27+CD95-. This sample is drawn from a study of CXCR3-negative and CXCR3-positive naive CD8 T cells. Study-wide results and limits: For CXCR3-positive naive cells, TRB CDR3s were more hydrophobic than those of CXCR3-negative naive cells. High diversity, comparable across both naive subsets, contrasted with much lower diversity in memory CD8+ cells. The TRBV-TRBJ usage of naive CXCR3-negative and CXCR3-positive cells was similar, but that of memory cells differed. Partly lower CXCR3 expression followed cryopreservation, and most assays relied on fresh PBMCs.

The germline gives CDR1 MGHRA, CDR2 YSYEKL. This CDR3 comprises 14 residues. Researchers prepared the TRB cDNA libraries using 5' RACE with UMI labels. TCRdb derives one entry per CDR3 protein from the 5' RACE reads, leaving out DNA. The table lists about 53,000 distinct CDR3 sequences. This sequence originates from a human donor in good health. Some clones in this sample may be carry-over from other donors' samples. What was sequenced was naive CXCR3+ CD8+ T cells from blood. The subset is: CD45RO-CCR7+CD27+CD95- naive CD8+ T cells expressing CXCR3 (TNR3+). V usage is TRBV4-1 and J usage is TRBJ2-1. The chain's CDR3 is CASSHASSYNEQFF.